The 4 T cell receptor beta chains reported below all come from one sample, sequenced in a study of T cell responses to AZD1222 COVID-19 vaccine. Method: immunoSEQ multiplex PCR; TCRdb's copy keeps in-frame clones and lacks some. The repertoire holds some 120,000 clones, with more than 75% as singletons. Sequencing was performed on peripheral blood, taken on day 0 of AZD1222 vaccination. The origin of the receptors is an adult in good health.

Here the CDR3 DNA reads TGCGCCAGCAGCTTGGGACAGGGTGACAACGAGCAGTACTTC. The encoded protein is CASSLGQGDNEQYF. This chain connects TRBV5-1 to TRBJ2-7; 7 bases agree with TRBD1. V trimming: 0 bases; J trimming: 5 bases; junction bases outside the gene matches: 5. This CDR3 spans 14 amino acids. Germline values: CDR1 SGHRS, CDR2 YFSETQ.

This clone was recorded once. The chain recombines TRBV11-2 with TRBJ1-2; perhaps TRBD1 as D (6 bases). The V end was cut by 5 bases, the J end by 8 bases, with 15 bases between. Per the germline V gene, CDR1 is SGHAT and CDR2 is FQNNGV. The CDR3 has 13 amino acids. CDR3: CASSPRIRGGYTF. CDR3 bases: TGTGCCAGCAGCCCCCGAATCAGGGGAGGCTACACCTTC.

This chain connects TRBV11-1 to TRBJ1-1; D ambiguous. This CDR3 is 14 amino acids long. V was cut by 1 base and J by 1 base, with 7 bases left in between. Germline loops: CDR1 SGHAT, CDR2 FQDESV (reference sequence). CDR3 region: CASSLVLQNTEAFF. The CDR3 coding sequence is TGTGCCAGCAGCTTAGTCCTCCAGAACACTGAAGCTTTCTTT.

V gene TRBV14 combines with J gene TRBJ1-6; TRBD1 matches at 7 bases. CDR1 is SGHDN, CDR2 FVKESK, per germline. The CDR3 contains 13 residues. The V and J ends lost 4 bases and 8 bases, in that order; junction bases with no gene match: 2. CDR3 nucleotides: TGTGCCAGCAGCCTCACAGGGGATTCACCCCTCCACTTT. It translates to CASSLTGDSPLHF.